What follows are 8 T cell receptor beta chains derived from one specimen sequenced in a study of blood T cell repertoires in COVID-19. Generated by immunoSEQ multiplex PCR, the TCRdb table keeps only in-frame clones and is missing some. The sample has a few hundred thousand clones; about 87% are singletons. Source material: peripheral blood. The receptors come from a man in his 70s with acute or convalescent COVID-19.

This chain connects TRBV4-1 to TRBJ2-5, with 8 bases that match TRBD1. The J segment lost 4 bases and the V segment lost 2 bases, leaving 9 bases of the junction unmatched. Looked up from germline, CDR1 is MGHRA and CDR2 is YSYEKL. This CDR3 is built from 16 residues. The DNA for the CDR3 is TGCGCCAGCAGCCAACAAACCGGACAGGGCGGAGAGACCCAGTACTTC. This encodes CASSQQTGQGGETQYF.

CDR3 nucleotides: TGTGCCAGTAGTATGGACAGGTCCTACGAGCAGTACTTC. Translated, it gives CASSMDRSYEQYF. V and J are TRBV19 and TRBJ2-7; 7 nucleotides match TRBD1. V lost 3 bases, J lost 1 base, and 0 bases stayed unmatched. CDR3 length: 13 residues. The V gene's germline CDR1 is LNHDA and CDR2 SQIVND (reference sequence).

The chain carries TRBV6-2 or TRBV6-3 and TRBJ2-7, with D possibly being TRBD1 (6 bases). Germline values: CDR1 MNHEY, CDR2 SVGEGT. The CDR3 has 19 residues. V lost 5 bases and J 1 base, leaving 27 bases between the germline ends. CDR3 residues: CASSQRRGLARTVSYEQYF. The CDR3 region has the DNA TGTGCCAGCAGTCAGAGACGAGGTCTAGCTAGGACAGTATCCTACGAGCAGTACTTC.

The sample holds one count of this clone. The chain joins TRBV9 to TRBJ2-3; D possibly corresponds to TRBD2 (5 bases). Per germline, CDR1 SGDLS and CDR2 YYNGEE. CDR3 length: 16 amino acids. The germline V and J ends were trimmed by 2 bases and 0 bases, with 13 bases remaining between them. CDR3 DNA sequence: TGTGCCAGCAGCGTGAGGAGCGGCTCTAGCACAGATACGCAGTATTTT. Amino acid sequence: CASSVRSGSSTDTQYF.

This chain uses TRBV7-2 with TRBJ1-5; D is ambiguous. V lost 4 bases and J 7 bases, leaving 23 bases between the germline ends. The germline CDR1 and CDR2 sequences are SGHTA and FQGNSA. The CDR3 sequence is 17 residues long. The CDR3 DNA is TGTGCCAGCAGCTCCTATCATGAACTTGAGGGTCGGCAGCCCCAGCATTTT. Translated, it gives CASSSYHELEGRQPQHF.

V and J are TRBV6-5 and TRBJ1-5; 7 bases line up with TRBD1. The V gene end was trimmed by 6 bases and the J gene end by 3 bases; junction bases not matched to a gene: 8. The CDR3 has 15 amino acids. The germline CDR1 and CDR2 sequences are MNHEY and SVGAGI. CDR3 nucleotide sequence: TGTGCCAGCAGGCCGAACAGGGGCTCCAATCAGCCCCAGCATTTT. It is translated as CASRPNRGSNQPQHF.

CDR3 sequence reads: CASSRTGTQEMFF. The CDR3 region has the DNA TGTGCCAGCAGCCGCACGGGGACTCAGGAGATGTTTTTT. The rearrangement uses TRBV3-1 (or the pseudogene TRBV3-2) and TRBJ1-4, with D perhaps matching TRBD1 (5 bases). Germline lookup yields CDR1 LGHDT and CDR2 YNNKEL (reference sequence). V gave up 4 bases and J gave up 15 bases, with 18 bases separating them. CDR3 length: 13 residues.

The V call is TRBV6-5, the J call TRBJ2-2, with TRBD1 matching over 8 bases. CDR1 is MNHEY and CDR2 is SVGAGI in the germline V gene. CDR3 length: 14 residues. V trimming: 11 bases; J trimming: 0 bases; junction bases outside the gene matches: 5. In DNA form, the CDR3 reads TGTGCCGTACGACAGGGGTCGAACACCGGGGAGCTGTTTTTT. Encoded protein: CAVRQGSNTGELFF.